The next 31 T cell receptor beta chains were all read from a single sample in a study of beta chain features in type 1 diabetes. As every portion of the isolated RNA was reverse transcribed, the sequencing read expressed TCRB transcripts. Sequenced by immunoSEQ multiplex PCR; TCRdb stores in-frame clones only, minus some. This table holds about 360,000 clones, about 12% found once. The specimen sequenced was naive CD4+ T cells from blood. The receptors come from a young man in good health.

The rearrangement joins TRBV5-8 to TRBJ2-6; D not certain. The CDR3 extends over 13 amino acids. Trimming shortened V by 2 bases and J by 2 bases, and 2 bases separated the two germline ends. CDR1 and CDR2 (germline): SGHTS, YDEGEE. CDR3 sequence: CASSFTGANVLTF. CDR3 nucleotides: TGTGCCAGCAGCTTCACTGGGGCCAACGTCCTGACTTTC.

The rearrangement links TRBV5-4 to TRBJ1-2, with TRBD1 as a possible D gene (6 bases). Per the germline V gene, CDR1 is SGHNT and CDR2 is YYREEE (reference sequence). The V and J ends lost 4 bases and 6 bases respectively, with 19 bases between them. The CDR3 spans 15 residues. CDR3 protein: CASSVSRDIRNGYTF. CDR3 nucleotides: TGTGCCAGCAGCGTCTCCCGGGACATCAGGAATGGCTACACCTTC.

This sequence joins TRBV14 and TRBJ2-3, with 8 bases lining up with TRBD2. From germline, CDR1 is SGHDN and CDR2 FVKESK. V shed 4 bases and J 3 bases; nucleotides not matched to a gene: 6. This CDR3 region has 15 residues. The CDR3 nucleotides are TGTGCCAGCAGCCCCCGGGCGGGAGGAACAGATACGCAGTATTTT. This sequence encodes CASSPRAGGTDTQYF.

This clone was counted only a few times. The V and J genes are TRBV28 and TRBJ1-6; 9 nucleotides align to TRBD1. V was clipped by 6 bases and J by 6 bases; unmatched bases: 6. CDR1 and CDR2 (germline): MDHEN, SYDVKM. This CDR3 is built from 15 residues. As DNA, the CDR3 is TGTGCCAGCAGGACCGGGACAGGGATTAATTCACCCCTCCACTTT. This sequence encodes CASRTGTGINSPLHF.

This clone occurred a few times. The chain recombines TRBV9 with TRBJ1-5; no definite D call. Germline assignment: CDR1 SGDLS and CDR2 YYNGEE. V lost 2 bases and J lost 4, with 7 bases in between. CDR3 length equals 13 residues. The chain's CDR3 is CASSVTENQPQHF. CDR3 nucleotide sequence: TGTGCCAGCAGCGTTACCGAGAATCAGCCCCAGCATTTT.

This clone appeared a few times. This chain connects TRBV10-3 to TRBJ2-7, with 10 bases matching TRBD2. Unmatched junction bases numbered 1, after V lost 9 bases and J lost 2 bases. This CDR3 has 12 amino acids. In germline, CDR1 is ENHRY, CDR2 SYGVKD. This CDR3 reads CAITSGTYEQYF. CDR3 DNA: TGTGCCATTACTAGCGGGACCTACGAGCAGTACTTC.

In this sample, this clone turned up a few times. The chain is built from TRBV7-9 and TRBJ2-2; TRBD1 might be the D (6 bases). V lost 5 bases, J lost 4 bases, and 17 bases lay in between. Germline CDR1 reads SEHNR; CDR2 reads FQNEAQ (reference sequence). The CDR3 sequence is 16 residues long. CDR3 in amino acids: CASSKTTGHLTGELFF. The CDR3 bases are TGTGCCAGCAGCAAGACGACAGGACACCTCACCGGGGAGCTGTTTTTT.

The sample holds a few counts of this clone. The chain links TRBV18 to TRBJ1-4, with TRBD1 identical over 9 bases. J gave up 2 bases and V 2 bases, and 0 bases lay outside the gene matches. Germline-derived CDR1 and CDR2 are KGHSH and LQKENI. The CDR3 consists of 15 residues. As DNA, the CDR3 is TGTGCCAGCTCACCAGGGACAGGGACTAATGAAAAACTGTTTTTT. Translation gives CASSPGTGTNEKLFF.

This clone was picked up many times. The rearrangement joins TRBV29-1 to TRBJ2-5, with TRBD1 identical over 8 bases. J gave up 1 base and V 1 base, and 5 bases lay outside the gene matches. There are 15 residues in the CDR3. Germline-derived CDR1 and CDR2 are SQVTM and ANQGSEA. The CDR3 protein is CSVEVGQGAQETQYF. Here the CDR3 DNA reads TGCAGCGTTGAAGTGGGTCAGGGGGCCCAAGAGACCCAGTACTTC.

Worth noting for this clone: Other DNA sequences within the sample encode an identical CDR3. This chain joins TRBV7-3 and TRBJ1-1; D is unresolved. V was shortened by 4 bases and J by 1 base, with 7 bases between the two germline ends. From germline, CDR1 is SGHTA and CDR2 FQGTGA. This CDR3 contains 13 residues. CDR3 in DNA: TGTGCCAGCAGCTCCTCGGGGAACACTGAAGCTTTCTTT. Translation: CASSSSGNTEAFF.

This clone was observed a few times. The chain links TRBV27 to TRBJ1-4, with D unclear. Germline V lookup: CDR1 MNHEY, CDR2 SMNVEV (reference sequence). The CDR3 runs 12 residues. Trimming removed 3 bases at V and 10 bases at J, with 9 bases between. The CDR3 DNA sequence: TGTGCCAGCAGTTTCCTACCTGGAAAACTGTTTTTT. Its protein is CASSFLPGKLFF.

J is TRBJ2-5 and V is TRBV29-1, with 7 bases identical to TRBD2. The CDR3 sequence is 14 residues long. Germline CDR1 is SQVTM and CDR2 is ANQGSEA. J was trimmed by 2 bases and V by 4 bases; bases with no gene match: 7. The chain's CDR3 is CSVVSRGDQETQYF. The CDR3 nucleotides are TGCAGCGTTGTTAGCCGGGGGGATCAAGAGACCCAGTACTTC.

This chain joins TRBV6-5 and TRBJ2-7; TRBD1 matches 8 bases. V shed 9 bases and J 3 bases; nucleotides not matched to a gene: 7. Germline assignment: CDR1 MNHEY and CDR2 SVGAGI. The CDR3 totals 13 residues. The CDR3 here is CASHRDRLYEQYF. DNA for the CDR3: TGTGCCAGTCACCGGGACAGGCTCTACGAGCAGTACTTC.

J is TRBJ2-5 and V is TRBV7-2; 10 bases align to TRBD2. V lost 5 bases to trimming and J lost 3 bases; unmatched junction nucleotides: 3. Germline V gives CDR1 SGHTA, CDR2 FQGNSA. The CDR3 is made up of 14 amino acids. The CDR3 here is CASSAGLAEETQYF. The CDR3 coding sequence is TGTGCCAGCAGCGCAGGACTAGCGGAAGAGACCCAGTACTTC.

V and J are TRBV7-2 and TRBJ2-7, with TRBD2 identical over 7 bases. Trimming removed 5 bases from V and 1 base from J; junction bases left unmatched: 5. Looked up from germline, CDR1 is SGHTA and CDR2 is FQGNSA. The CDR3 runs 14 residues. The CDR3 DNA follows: TGTGCCAGCAGCCCGGGACTATATTCCTACGAGCAGTACTTC. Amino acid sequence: CASSPGLYSYEQYF. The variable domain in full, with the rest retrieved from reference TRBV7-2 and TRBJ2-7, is GAGVSQSPSNKVTEKGKDVELRCDPISGHTALYWYRQSLGQGLEFLIYFQGNSAPDKSGLPSDRFSAERTGGSVSTLTIQRTQQEDSAVYLCASSPGLYSYEQYFGPGTRLTVT.

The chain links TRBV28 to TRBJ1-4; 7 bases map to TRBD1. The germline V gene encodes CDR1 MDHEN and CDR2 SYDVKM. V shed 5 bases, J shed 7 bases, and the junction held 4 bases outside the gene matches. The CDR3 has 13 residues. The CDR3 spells CASSLQGSEKLFF. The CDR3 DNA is TGTGCCAGCAGTCTACAGGGGAGTGAAAAACTGTTTTTT. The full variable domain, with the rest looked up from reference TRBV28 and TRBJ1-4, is DVKVTQSSRYLVKRTGEKVFLECVQDMDHENMFWYRQDPGLGLRLIYFSYDVKMKEKGDIPEGYSVSREKKERFSLILESASTNQTSMYLCASSLQGSEKLFFGSGTQLSVL.

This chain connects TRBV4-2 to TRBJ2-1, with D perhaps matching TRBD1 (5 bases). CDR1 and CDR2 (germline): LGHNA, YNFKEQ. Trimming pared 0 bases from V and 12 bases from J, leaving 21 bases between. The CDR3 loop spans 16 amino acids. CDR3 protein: CASSQEGLSSFLGQFF. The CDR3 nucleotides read TGTGCCAGCAGCCAAGAGGGGCTGTCTTCCTTTCTTGGGCAGTTCTTC.

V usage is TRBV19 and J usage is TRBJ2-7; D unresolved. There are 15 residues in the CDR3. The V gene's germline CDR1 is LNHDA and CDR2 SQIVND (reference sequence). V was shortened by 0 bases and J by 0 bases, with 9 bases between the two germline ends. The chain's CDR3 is CASSIEMKSSYEQYF. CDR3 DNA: TGTGCCAGTAGTATAGAGATGAAGAGCTCCTACGAGCAGTACTTC.

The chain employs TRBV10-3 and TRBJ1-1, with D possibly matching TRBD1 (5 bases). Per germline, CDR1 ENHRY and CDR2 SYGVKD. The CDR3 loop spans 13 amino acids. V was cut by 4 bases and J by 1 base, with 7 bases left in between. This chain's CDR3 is CAISGGTNTEAFF. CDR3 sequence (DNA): TGTGCCATCAGTGGCGGGACGAACACTGAAGCTTTCTTT.

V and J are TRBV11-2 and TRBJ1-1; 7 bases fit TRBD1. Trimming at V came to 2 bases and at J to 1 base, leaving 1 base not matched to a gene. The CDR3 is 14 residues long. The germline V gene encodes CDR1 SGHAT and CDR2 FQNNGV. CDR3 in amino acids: CASSLSGGNTEAFF. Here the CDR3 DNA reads TGTGCCAGCAGCTTATCAGGGGGGAACACTGAAGCTTTCTTT.

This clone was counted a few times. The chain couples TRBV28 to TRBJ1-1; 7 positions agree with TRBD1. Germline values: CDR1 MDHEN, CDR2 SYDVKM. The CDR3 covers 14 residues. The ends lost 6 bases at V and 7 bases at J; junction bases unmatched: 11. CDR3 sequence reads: CASSPPGQLIEAFF. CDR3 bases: TGTGCCAGCAGCCCGCCGGGACAGCTCATTGAAGCTTTCTTT.

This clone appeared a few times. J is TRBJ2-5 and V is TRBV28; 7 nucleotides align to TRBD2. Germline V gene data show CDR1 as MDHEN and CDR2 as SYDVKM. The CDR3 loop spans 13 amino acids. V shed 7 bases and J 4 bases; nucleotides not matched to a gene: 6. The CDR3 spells CASTSAGVETQYF. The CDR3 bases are TGTGCCAGCACCTCTGCGGGGGTAGAGACCCAGTACTTC. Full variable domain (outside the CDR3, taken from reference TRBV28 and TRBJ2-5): DVKVTQSSRYLVKRTGEKVFLECVQDMDHENMFWYRQDPGLGLRLIYFSYDVKMKEKGDIPEGYSVSREKKERFSLILESASTNQTSMYLCASTSAGVETQYFGPGTRLLVL.

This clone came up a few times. The chain's CDR3 is CASSSRSWDRGGEQYF. As DNA, the CDR3 is TGTGCCAGCAGCTCCAGAAGCTGGGACAGGGGAGGCGAGCAGTACTTC. The chain combines TRBV7-8 with TRBJ2-7; TRBD1 matches at 10 bases. CDR1 is SGHVS and CDR2 is FQNEAQ in the germline V gene. CDR3 size: 16 residues. V shed 4 bases and J 6 bases; nucleotides not matched to a gene: 12.

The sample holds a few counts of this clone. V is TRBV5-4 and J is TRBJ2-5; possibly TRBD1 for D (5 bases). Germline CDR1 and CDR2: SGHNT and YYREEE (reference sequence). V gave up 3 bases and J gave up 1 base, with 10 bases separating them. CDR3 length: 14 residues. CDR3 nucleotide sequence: TGTGCCAGCAGCTCTGACAGCATCCAAGAGACCCAGTACTTC. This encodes CASSSDSIQETQYF.

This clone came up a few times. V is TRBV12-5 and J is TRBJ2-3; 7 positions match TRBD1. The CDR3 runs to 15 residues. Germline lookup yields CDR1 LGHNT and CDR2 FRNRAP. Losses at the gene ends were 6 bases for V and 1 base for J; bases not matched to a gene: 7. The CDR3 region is CASGRGQGGTDTQYF. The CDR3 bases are TGTGCTAGTGGGAGGGGGCAGGGTGGCACAGATACGCAGTATTTT.

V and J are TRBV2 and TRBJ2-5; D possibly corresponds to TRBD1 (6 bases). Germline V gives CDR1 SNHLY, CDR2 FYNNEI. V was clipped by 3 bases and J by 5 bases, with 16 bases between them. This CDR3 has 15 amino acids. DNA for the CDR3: TGTGCCAGCAGTGACAGTCCGGGACAACGGGAGACCCAGTACTTC. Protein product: CASSDSPGQRETQYF.

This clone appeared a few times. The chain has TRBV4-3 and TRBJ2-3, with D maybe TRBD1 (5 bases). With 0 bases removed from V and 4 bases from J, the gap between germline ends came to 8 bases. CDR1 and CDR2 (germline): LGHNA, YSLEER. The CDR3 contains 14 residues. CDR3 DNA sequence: TGCGCCAGCAGCCAAGACAGGGTCGCAGATACGCAGTATTTT. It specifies CASSQDRVADTQYF.

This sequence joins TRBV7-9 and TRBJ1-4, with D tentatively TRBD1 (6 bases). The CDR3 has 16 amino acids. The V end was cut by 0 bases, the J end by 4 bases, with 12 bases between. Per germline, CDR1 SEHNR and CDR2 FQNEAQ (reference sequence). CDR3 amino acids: CASSLALGADNEKLFF. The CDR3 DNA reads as TGTGCCAGCAGCTTAGCGTTGGGGGCCGATAATGAAAAACTGTTTTTT.

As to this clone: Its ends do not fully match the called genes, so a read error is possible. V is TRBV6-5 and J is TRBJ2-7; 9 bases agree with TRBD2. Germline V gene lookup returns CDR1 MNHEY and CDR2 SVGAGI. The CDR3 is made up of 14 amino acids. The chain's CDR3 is CASRRTVIAGEPNF. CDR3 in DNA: TGTGCCAGCAGAAGGACAGTCATAGCGGGAGAACCGAACTTC.

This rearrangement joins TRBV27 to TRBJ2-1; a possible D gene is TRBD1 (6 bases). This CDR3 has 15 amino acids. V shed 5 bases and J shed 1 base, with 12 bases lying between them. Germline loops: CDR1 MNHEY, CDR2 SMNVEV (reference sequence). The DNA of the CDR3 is TGTGCCAGCAGTGCACAGGGTTATTCCTACAATGAGCAGTTCTTC. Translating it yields CASSAQGYSYNEQFF.

The CDR3 protein is CASSPREGQLFF. The DNA of the CDR3 is TGTGCCAGCTCACCACGGGAGGGTCAACTGTTTTTT. The V gene is TRBV18, the J gene TRBJ1-4; D not certain. The V end was cut by 1 base, the J end by 12 bases, with 9 bases between. The CDR3 length is 12 residues. From germline, CDR1 is KGHSH and CDR2 LQKENI.